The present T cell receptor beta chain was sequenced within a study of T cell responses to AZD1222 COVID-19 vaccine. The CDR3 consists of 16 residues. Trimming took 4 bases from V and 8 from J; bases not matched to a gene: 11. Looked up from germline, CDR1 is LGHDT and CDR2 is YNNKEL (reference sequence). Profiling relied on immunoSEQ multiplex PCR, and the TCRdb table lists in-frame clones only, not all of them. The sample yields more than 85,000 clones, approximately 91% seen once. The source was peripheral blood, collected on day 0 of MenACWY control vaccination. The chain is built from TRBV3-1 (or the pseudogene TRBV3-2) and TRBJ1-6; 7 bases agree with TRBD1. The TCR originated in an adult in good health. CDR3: CASSRRGSGFDSPLHF. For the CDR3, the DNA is TGTGCCAGCAGCCGCAGGGGGTCTGGTTTCGATTCACCCCTCCACTTT.